The present entry profiles one TCR beta chain with its context. What it binds is not known. This entry is derived from a study of cytomegalovirus exposure and HLA in healthy donors. Regarding the study as a whole: Sequencing probably produced one cluster of sequence variants that were highly shared.

CDR3 length: 15 residues. After removal of 1 base from V and 2 bases from J, the junction contained 4 bases not matched to a gene. Germline lookup yields CDR1 SEHNR and CDR2 FQNEAQ (reference sequence). 13 Jbeta primers and 60 Vbeta primers were used for the PCR. Assay: immunoSEQ multiplex PCR; the TCRdb copy retains only in-frame clones and omits some. The sample has around 130,000 clones, roughly 83% seen once. This chain uses TRBV7-9 with TRBJ2-7, with TRBD1 matching 8 bases. The source material was PBMCs. The sequence derives from a girl aged 2 to 10 in good health and CMV-seronegative. The CDR3 spells CASSLGAGGAYEQYF. The CDR3 region has the DNA TGTGCCAGCAGCTTAGGAGCAGGGGGCGCCTACGAGCAGTACTTC.